These T cell receptor beta chains were read from a single sample in a study of CD8+CD57+ T cells in acquired aplastic anemia. TCRdb reprocessed the reads with MiXCR, giving one entry per CDR3 protein. The repertoire consists of just over 450,000 distinct CDR3 sequences, with approximately 33% occurring once and the leading ten covering roughly 0.89%. Specimen: sorted CD4+, CD8+, or CD8+CD57+ T cells (not recorded which) from PBMCs. These receptors all stem from a human donor with aplastic anemia. Each CDR3 is given with its conserved first and last residue. D genes are given only for firm matches. Size values are once, few and many counts, or a class for expanded clones, and some rows have none.

TRBV3-1	-	TRBD2	TRBJ2-5	CAGSQGTSGGQETQYF	TGTGCCGGCAGCCAGGGGACTAGCGGGGGGCAAGAGACCCAGTACTTC
TRBV7-9	many	-	TRBJ1-2	CASSSFGFGYGYTF	TGTGCCAGCAGCTCCTTTGGGTTCGGCTATGGCTACACCTTC
TRBV27	few	-	TRBJ1-2	CASSFGLGYTF	TGTGCCAGCAGTTTCGGGCTAGGCTACACCTTC
TRBV24-1	many	-	TRBJ2-3	CATSDSGATIDTQYF	TGTGCCACCAGTGATTCGGGGGCAACGATAGATACGCAGTATTTT
TRBV12-3/TRBV12-4	few	TRBD1	TRBJ1-2	CASSLRGQGNYGYTF	TGTGCCAGCTCACTTCGGGGACAGGGAAACTATGGCTACACCTTC
TRBV28	-	TRBD1	TRBJ2-3	CASSNRGHTQYF	TGTGCCAGCAGTAACAGGGGGCATACGCAGTATTTT
TRBV10-3	many	-	TRBJ1-6	CAISQDPKSPLHF	TGTGCCATCAGCCAGGACCCCAAATCACCCCTCCACTTT
TRBV2	many	TRBD1	TRBJ1-5	CASSPLGQLNQPQHF	TGTGCCAGCAGTCCATTGGGACAGCTCAATCAGCCCCAGCATTTT
TRBV7-3	many	TRBD1	TRBJ1-2	CASSLEGQGYGYTF	TGTGCCAGCAGCTTGGAGGGACAGGGGTATGGCTACACCTTC
TRBV19	-	-	TRBJ2-3	CASSTSRPDTQYF	TGTGCCAGTAGTACTTCCCGACCTGATACGCAGTATTTT
TRBV29-1	-	-	TRBJ2-7	CSAITPGSTYEQYF	TGCAGCGCTATCACGCCGGGTTCAACCTACGAGCAGTACTTC
TRBV5-1	-	-	TRBJ2-1	CASLPGLGTGGEQFF	TGCGCCAGCCTCCCGGGCTTGGGTACGGGCGGTGAGCAGTTCTTC
TRBV29-1	-	TRBD1	TRBJ2-7	CSVEVGGHRGSYEQYF	TGCAGCGTTGAAGTTGGTGGGCACAGGGGCTCCTACGAGCAGTACTTC
TRBV7-3	-	-	TRBJ1-1	CASSFVQGTEAFF	TGTGCCAGCAGTTTCGTTCAGGGCACTGAAGCTTTCTTT
TRBV6-1	few	TRBD2	TRBJ2-7	CASSRRTSGTLSSYEQYF	TGTGCCAGCAGTCGAAGGACTAGCGGGACCTTAAGCTCCTACGAGCAGTACTTC
TRBV12-3/TRBV12-4	few	-	TRBJ1-1	CASCFMNTEAFF	TGTGCCAGTTGCTTTATGAACACTGAAGCTTTCTTT
TRBV2	many	-	TRBJ2-1	CASREQFF	TGTGCCTCCCGGGAGCAGTTCTTC
TRBV20-1	many	-	TRBJ2-3	CSAEPTASDTQYF	TGCAGTGCGGAACCCACCGCCTCCGATACGCAGTATTTT
TRBV13	few	-	TRBJ2-3	CASSFRPLHSTDTQYF	TGTGCCAGCAGTTTCCGGCCATTGCATAGCACAGATACGCAGTATTTT
TRBV4-3	few	-	TRBJ1-1	CASSQFSPGGNTEAFF	TGCGCCAGCAGCCAATTTTCCCCGGGAGGAAACACTGAAGCTTTCTTT
TRBV14	few	TRBD2	TRBJ2-1	CASSQEVLTSGAHEQFF	TGTGCCAGCAGCCAAGAGGTCCTGACTAGCGGGGCTCATGAGCAGTTCTTC
TRBV30	once	-	TRBJ1-6	CAWSDPALHF	TGTGCCTGGAGTGACCCCGCCCTCCACTTT
TRBV20-1	-	TRBD1	TRBJ1-1	CSARTGIRVFGTEAFF	TGCAGTGCTAGGACAGGGATTCGGGTTTTTGGCACTGAAGCTTTCTTT
TRBV20-1	-	TRBD2	TRBJ2-7	CSANPGLAGGLCEQYF	TGCAGTGCCAATCCTGGACTAGCGGGAGGTTTATGCGAGCAGTACTTC